One sample yielded the 23 T cell receptor beta chains listed below, sequenced in a study of OX40 agonist ivuxolimab in advanced cancers. Sequencing was performed with immunoSEQ multiplex PCR; in TCRdb, only in-frame clones are kept and a portion is missing. The table has under 75,000 clones, approximately 90% seen once. Sequences were derived from CD4+ or CD8+ T cells sorted from blood, sampled in a trial of the OX40 agonist ivuxolimab. These receptors were taken from an adult with an advanced solid tumor such as melanoma, head and neck, liver or kidney cancer.

The count of this clone is one. The rearrangement joins TRBV2 to TRBJ1-2; 7 bases are shared with TRBD1. Germline V lookup: CDR1 SNHLY, CDR2 FYNNEI. The CDR3 extends over 13 amino acids. Trimming removed 8 bases from V and 3 bases from J; junction bases left unmatched: 6. This chain's CDR3 is CASGRDSYYGYTF. CDR3 nucleotide sequence: TGTGCCAGCGGAAGGGACAGCTACTATGGCTACACCTTC.

V and J are TRBV6-4 and TRBJ2-2; the match to TRBD2 covers 9 bases. The CDR3 sequence is 14 residues long. The V gene end was trimmed by 5 bases and the J gene end by 5 bases; junction bases not matched to a gene: 3. Germline V gene lookup returns CDR1 MRHNA and CDR2 SNTAGT. The CDR3 reads CASSSLAGTGELFF. CDR3 bases: TGTGCCAGCAGTTCCCTAGCGGGGACCGGGGAGCTGTTTTTT.

This clone was detected once. The J gene is TRBJ1-2, the V gene TRBV6-5; 10 positions agree with TRBD1. This CDR3 is built from 15 residues. Germline V CDR1 and CDR2: MNHEY, SVGAGI. Trimming cost V 2 bases and J 5 bases; bases outside gene matches: 5. CDR3 in amino acids: CASSYGQGERYGYTF. The CDR3, as DNA: TGTGCCAGCAGTTACGGACAGGGGGAACGGTATGGCTACACCTTC.

This sequence joins TRBV6-1 and TRBJ2-7; weak D call: TRBD1 (6 bases). This CDR3 has 15 residues. Per the germline V gene, CDR1 is MNHNS and CDR2 is SASEGT. V gave up 0 bases and J gave up 3 bases, with 12 bases separating them. The CDR3, as DNA: TGTGCCAGCAGTGAAGCAGCTGGCAGGGGCTACGAGCAGTACTTC. Translation gives CASSEAAGRGYEQYF.

The chain couples TRBV30 to TRBJ1-4; 11 bases match TRBD1. From germline, CDR1 is GTSNPN and CDR2 SVGIG (reference sequence). The junction had 2 bases not matched to a gene; V was cut back by 8 bases and J by 6 bases. This CDR3 region has 12 residues. The CDR3, as DNA: TGTGCCGGACAGGGGGCAGATGAAAAACTGTTTTTT. Protein: CAGQGADEKLFF.

DNA for the CDR3: TGTGCCAGCAGTTTATCCCCCCGGGTAGCGGAGAGGGACGAGCAGTACTTC. Translation: CASSLSPRVAERDEQYF. This sequence joins TRBV27 and TRBJ2-7; D possibly corresponds to TRBD2 (6 bases). Trimming cost V 0 bases and J 5 bases, with 20 bases left between them. CDR3 length equals 17 residues. Germline V gene sequence: CDR1 MNHEY, CDR2 SMNVEV (reference sequence).

The CDR3 loop reads CASSYGPGFEQYF. CDR3 sequence (DNA): TGTGCCAGCAGTTACGGACCAGGTTTCGAGCAGTACTTC. The chain links TRBV6-5 to TRBJ2-7; D is ambiguous. V was trimmed by 2 bases and J by 6 bases, leaving 11 bases between them. CDR1 MNHEY and CDR2 SVGAGI come from the germline V gene. This CDR3 spans 13 amino acids.

The chain has TRBV6-1 and TRBJ1-5; the match to TRBD1 covers 10 bases. Germline CDR1 reads MNHNS; CDR2 reads SASEGT. After removal of 3 bases from V and 5 bases from J, the junction contained 7 bases not matched to a gene. The CDR3 has 16 amino acids. CDR3 nucleotide sequence: TGTGCCAGCAGTGATGGACAGGGGGGAAGGTATCAGCCCCAGCATTTT. Protein product: CASSDGQGGRYQPQHF.

The gene calls are TRBV2 and TRBJ2-7, with D maybe TRBD2 (6 bases). V was shortened by 6 bases and J by 0 bases, with 12 bases between the two germline ends. The germline V gene has CDR1 SNHLY and CDR2 FYNNEI. The CDR3 is made up of 14 amino acids. The CDR3, as DNA: TGTGCCAGCAGACGTAGCGGTCCCTCCTACGAGCAGTACTTC. Translating it yields CASRRSGPSYEQYF. Full variable domain (rest looked up from reference TRBV2 and TRBJ2-7): EPEVTQTPSHQVTQMGQEVILRCVPISNHLYFYWYRQILGQKVEFLVSFYNNEISEKSEIFDDQFSVERPDGSNFTLKIRSTKLEDSAMYFCASRRSGPSYEQYFGPGTRLTVT.

The chain employs TRBV5-1 and TRBJ2-7; possibly TRBD1 or TRBD2 for D (5 bases each). The V gene lost 4 bases and the J gene lost 6 bases, with 11 bases spanning the gap. CDR3 length: 12 amino acids. The germline CDR1 and CDR2 sequences are SGHRS and YFSETQ. The CDR3 sequence is CASSVGTPEQYF. CDR3 DNA sequence: TGCGCCAGCAGCGTCGGGACGCCCGAGCAGTACTTC.

The chain is built from TRBV11-2 and TRBJ1-4; 7 bases fit TRBD1. The CDR3 spans 15 residues. V lost 3 bases, J lost 0 bases, and 1 base stayed unmatched. Per the germline V gene, CDR1 is SGHAT and CDR2 is FQNNGV. The CDR3 region is CASSFTGATNEKLFF. The CDR3 coding sequence is TGTGCCAGCAGCTTTACAGGGGCAACTAATGAAAAACTGTTTTTT.

The chain carries TRBV4-1 and TRBJ2-1; the match to TRBD2 covers 15 bases. Unmatched junction bases numbered 9, after V lost 7 bases and J lost 8 bases. The CDR3 totals 16 residues. Germline CDR1 reads MGHRA; CDR2 reads YSYEKL. The CDR3 DNA sequence: TGCGCCAGCAATTCCCTGGGACTAGCGGGAGGCGATGAGCAGTTCTTC. It is translated as CASNSLGLAGGDEQFF.

The chain is built from TRBV29-1 and TRBJ1-1; D is possibly TRBD1 (5 bases). Germline V lookup: CDR1 SQVTM, CDR2 ANQGSEA. The CDR3 consists of 13 residues. V dropped 4 bases and J dropped 3 bases, with 12 bases sitting between them. CDR3 region: CSVGRARDTEAFF. Written as DNA, the CDR3 is TGCAGCGTTGGCAGGGCCAGGGACACTGAAGCTTTCTTT.

The chain uses TRBV11-2 and TRBJ2-7; D may match TRBD1 or TRBD2 (6 bases each). CDR1 and CDR2 (germline): SGHAT, FQNNGV. The CDR3 runs to 16 residues. Trimming stripped 3 bases from V and 12 bases from J, with 27 bases between. The CDR3 region is CASSFPPSGARGVVYF. DNA for the CDR3: TGTGCCAGCAGCTTCCCCCCTTCGGGGGCTAGGGGAGTTGTGTACTTC.

The sample holds a few counts of this clone. J is TRBJ1-1 and V is TRBV5-6, with D tentatively TRBD1 (5 bases). CDR1 is SGHDT, CDR2 YYEEEE, per germline. The CDR3 covers 14 residues. V was trimmed by 3 bases and J by 0 bases, leaving 9 bases between them. CDR3 residues: CASSSGLMNTEAFF. In DNA form, the CDR3 reads TGTGCCAGCAGCTCGGGACTCATGAACACTGAAGCTTTCTTT.

As regards this clone: The identical CDR3 is also encoded by other nucleotide sequences in the sample. This chain connects TRBV5-1 to TRBJ2-7; 13 nucleotides match TRBD2. This CDR3 has 15 residues. Per the germline V gene, CDR1 is SGHRS and CDR2 is YFSETQ. Trimming cost V 4 bases and J 2 bases; bases outside gene matches: 3. CDR3 in amino acids: CASSRTSGGTYEQYF. The CDR3 bases are TGCGCCAGCAGCCGGACTAGCGGGGGTACCTACGAGCAGTACTTC.

This clone appeared a few times. This sequence joins TRBV30 and TRBJ1-5, with D hard to call. CDR1 and CDR2 (germline): GTSNPN, SVGIG (reference sequence). The CDR3 contains 13 residues. The V and J ends lost 2 bases and 0 bases respectively, with 5 bases between them. CDR3 protein: CAWSSYSNQPQHF. CDR3 in DNA: TGTGCCTGGAGTAGTTATAGCAATCAGCCCCAGCATTTT.

J is TRBJ2-1 and V is TRBV4-1; 9 bases are shared with TRBD2. This CDR3 has 19 amino acids. V shed 0 bases, J shed 7 bases, and the junction held 16 bases outside the gene matches. In germline, CDR1 is MGHRA, CDR2 YSYEKL. The CDR3, as DNA: TGCGCCAGCAGCCAAGATAGTGGCGGGAGGGCCCGGGCGATGAATGAGCAGTTCTTC. This gives the protein CASSQDSGGRARAMNEQFF.

The V call is TRBV30, the J call TRBJ2-5; TRBD2 matches at 8 bases. CDR1 GTSNPN and CDR2 SVGIG come from the germline V gene (reference sequence). This CDR3 region has 16 residues. V trimming: 0 bases; J trimming: 5 bases; junction bases outside the gene matches: 11. The CDR3 nucleotides are TGTGCCTGGAGTGTAAAGGCGGGAGGATATCGGGAGACCCAGTACTTC. Translation: CAWSVKAGGYRETQYF.

The chain recombines TRBV11-3 with TRBJ2-5; D possibly matches TRBD1 or TRBD2 (5 bases each). Deletions cut 1 base from V and 6 bases from J, with 15 bases between. The CDR3 is 15 residues long. The V gene's germline CDR1 is SGHNT and CDR2 YENEEA. CDR3 nucleotides: TGTGCCAGCAGCTTAGGGGGACCGGGCGTGAAGACCCAGTACTTC. Protein product: CASSLGGPGVKTQYF.

V usage is TRBV27 and J usage is TRBJ2-7; TRBD1 agrees at 7 bases. V gave up 6 bases and J gave up 5 bases; unmatched junction bases: 10. Germline-derived CDR1 and CDR2 are MNHEY and SMNVEV (reference sequence). The length of the CDR3 is 14 residues. The CDR3 coding sequence is TGTGCCAGCAGCCGTCTAGACAGGGCACACGAGCAGTACTTC. It encodes CASSRLDRAHEQYF.

The CDR3 sequence: CASGLVLDRGLETQYF. The CDR3 DNA reads as TGTGCTAGTGGTTTGGTATTGGACAGGGGGCTTGAGACCCAGTACTTC. The V call is TRBV12-5, the J call TRBJ2-5; TRBD1 agrees at 11 bases. Germline CDR1 is LGHNT and CDR2 is FRNRAP. V lost 0 bases, J lost 5 bases, and 5 bases stayed unmatched. The CDR3 sequence is 16 residues long. Drawing the rest from reference TRBV12-5 and TRBJ2-5, the complete variable domain is DARVTQTPRHKVTEMGQEVTMRCQPILGHNTVFWYRQTMMQGLELLAYFRNRAPLDDSGMPKDRFSAEMPDATLATLKIQPSEPRDSAVYFCASGLVLDRGLETQYFGPGTRLLVL.

The chain couples TRBV6-1 to TRBJ2-5; tentatively, D is TRBD2 (6 bases). Trimming removed 3 bases from V and 2 bases from J, with 16 bases in between. The CDR3 has 16 amino acids. Germline CDR1 and CDR2: MNHNS and SASEGT. CDR3: CASSELGGANQETQYF. In DNA form, the CDR3 reads TGTGCCAGCAGTGAGTTAGGCGGGGCTAATCAAGAGACCCAGTACTTC.